Each of the 26 T cell receptor beta chains below was sequenced from the same sample in a study of glioma-infiltrating T cells after dendritic cell vaccination. Time point: after dendritic cell vaccination, including at tumor progression/relapse. The repertoire was sequenced with immunoSEQ multiplex PCR; TCRdb's copy has only in-frame clones and lacks some. The sample has fewer than 30,000 clones; 85% to 90% are singletons. The source was blood, collected after dendritic cell vaccination. Receptors originate from a human donor with glioblastoma.

V usage is TRBV18 and J usage is TRBJ2-4; D perhaps matches TRBD1 (5 bases). The CDR3 totals 16 residues. The V end was cut by 2 bases, the J end by 6 bases, with 17 bases between. Germline CDR1 is KGHSH and CDR2 is LQKENI. The CDR3 reads CASSPVGRAIGNIQYF. The CDR3 region has the DNA TGTGCCAGCTCACCAGTGGGCAGGGCTATAGGAAACATTCAGTACTTC. Looking up the rest from reference TRBV18 and TRBJ2-4 gives the full variable domain: NAGVMQNPRHLVRRRGQEARLRCSPMKGHSHVYWYRQLPEEGLKFMVYLQKENIIDESGMPKERFSAEFPKEGPSILRIQQVVRGDSAAYFCASSPVGRAIGNIQYFGAGTRLSVL.

V usage is TRBV5-1 and J usage is TRBJ2-1; the match to TRBD2 covers 15 bases. V gave up 5 bases and J gave up 4 bases; unmatched junction bases: 10. The CDR3 has 18 amino acids. Germline-derived CDR1 and CDR2 are SGHRS and YFSETQ. This chain's CDR3 is CASRLAGTSGGQYNEQFF. CDR3 nucleotides: TGCGCCAGCAGGCTCGCCGGGACTAGCGGGGGGCAGTACAATGAGCAGTTCTTC.

The chain has TRBV18 and TRBJ1-1; D gene ambiguous. With 8 bases removed from V and 0 bases from J, the gap between germline ends came to 19 bases. The CDR3 extends over 16 amino acids. CDR1 is KGHSH and CDR2 is LQKENI in the germline V gene. This CDR3 is CASPRGEGSMNTEAFF. DNA for the CDR3: TGTGCCAGCCCCCGAGGCGAAGGCTCCATGAACACTGAAGCTTTCTTT.

This chain connects TRBV5-1 to TRBJ2-1; 11 bases are shared with TRBD1. Germline CDR1 and CDR2: SGHRS and YFSETQ. Germline trimming cut 4 bases from V and 7 bases from J; bases unmatched to any gene: 13. The CDR3 has 17 residues. The CDR3 region has the DNA TGCGCCAGCAGCCGAAGAAGATGGACAGGGGGCTTGAATGAGCAGTTCTTC. This codes for CASSRRRWTGGLNEQFF.

V and J are TRBV21-1 and TRBJ1-5. TRBV21-1 is listed as a pseudogene. The CDR3 is 16 residues long. CDR3 in amino acids: CASSKAKAGGNQPQHF. CDR3 nucleotide sequence: TGTGCCAGCAGCAAAGCAAAGGCCGGGGGCAATCAGCCCCAGCATTTT.

The chain recombines TRBV6-1 with TRBJ1-5; D perhaps matches TRBD1 (5 bases). Germline V lookup: CDR1 MNHNS, CDR2 SASEGT. This CDR3 is built from 18 residues. V lost 4 bases and J lost 2, with 21 bases in between. CDR3: CASSAPVAGNFGNQPQHF. Written as DNA, the CDR3 is TGTGCCAGCAGTGCTCCGGTAGCAGGGAATTTTGGCAATCAGCCCCAGCATTTT.

Concerning this clone itself: The sample contains more than one DNA sequence encoding this CDR3. The chain uses TRBV27 and TRBJ1-6; no definite D call. Trimming took 3 bases from V and 0 from J, leaving 12 bases between them. Germline V gene data show CDR1 as MNHEY and CDR2 as SMNVEV (reference sequence). CDR3 length: 17 residues. The DNA of the CDR3 is TGTGCCAGCAGTTTCTACCCACTGAGCTCCTATAATTCACCCCTCCACTTT. Amino acid sequence: CASSFYPLSSYNSPLHF.

The chain carries TRBV7-9 and TRBJ2-7, with 8 bases aligning to TRBD1. CDR3 length: 14 amino acids. Germline CDR1 reads SEHNR; CDR2 reads FQNEAQ (reference sequence). Trimming took 5 bases from V and 3 from J; bases not matched to a gene: 6. CDR3 DNA sequence: TGTGCCAGCAGCCCGGACAGGGCCCTCTACGAGCAGTACTTC. Its translation: CASSPDRALYEQYF. The variable domain in full, completed from reference TRBV7-9 and TRBJ2-7, reads DTGVSQNPRHKITKRGQNVTFRCDPISEHNRLYWYRQTLGQGPEFLTYFQNEAQLEKSRLLSDRFSAERPKGSFSTLEIQRTEQGDSAMYLCASSPDRALYEQYFGPGTRLTVT.

This clone was seen just once. V gene TRBV5-1 combines with J gene TRBJ2-1, with D hard to call. The CDR3 is made up of 20 amino acids. V dropped 6 bases and J dropped 4 bases, with 32 bases sitting between them. Germline V lookup: CDR1 SGHRS, CDR2 YFSETQ. CDR3 sequence (DNA): TGCGCCAGCACTCCCCAGTCTGAGGAGCGTAGAACTGACTTTTACAATGAGCAGTTCTTC. Its protein is CASTPQSEERRTDFYNEQFF.

The chain joins TRBV5-1 to TRBJ2-3; 10 bases agree with TRBD1. CDR3 length: 15 residues. Germline CDR1 is SGHRS and CDR2 is YFSETQ. With 4 bases clipped from V and 5 bases from J, the junction kept 7 bases outside the gene matches. For the CDR3, the DNA is TGCGCCAGCAGCCGACAGGGGGCTACTATAGATACGCAGTATTTT. It translates to CASSRQGATIDTQYF.

This rearrangement joins TRBV21-1 to TRBJ1-4; the DNA was not used to check the table's D call, TRBD1. TRBV21-1 is a known pseudogene. This CDR3 is built from 15 residues. Written as DNA, the CDR3 is TGTGCCAGCAGCAAGCTCCGGTCAGGTCATGAAAAACTGTTTTTT. Amino acids: CASSKLRSGHEKLFF.

The chain links TRBV7-9 to TRBJ2-1, with 11 positions matching TRBD2. The CDR3 extends over 16 amino acids. Germline V gene sequence: CDR1 SEHNR, CDR2 FQNEAQ (reference sequence). The V and J ends lost 5 bases and 5 bases, in that order; junction bases with no gene match: 8. The CDR3 loop reads CASSPPTSGENNEQFF. The CDR3 DNA reads TGTGCCAGCAGCCCCCCGACTAGCGGGGAAAACAATGAGCAGTTCTTC.

The V gene is TRBV5-4, the J gene TRBJ1-2; 7 bases align to TRBD1. With 4 bases clipped from V and 8 bases from J, the junction kept 11 bases outside the gene matches. The CDR3 covers 14 residues. Per the germline V gene, CDR1 is SGHNT and CDR2 is YYREEE (reference sequence). CDR3 residues: CASSRTGVAYGYTF. For the CDR3, the DNA is TGTGCCAGCAGCCGCACAGGGGTGGCCTACGGCTACACCTTC.

This chain connects TRBV2 to TRBJ1-2, with TRBD1 matching 9 bases. This CDR3 is 13 amino acids long. Germline trimming cut 6 bases from V and 8 bases from J; bases unmatched to any gene: 7. Germline CDR1 and CDR2: SNHLY and FYNNEI. DNA for the CDR3: TGTGCCAGCAGGGGACAGGGAGGCGGCGGCTACACCTTC. Translated, it gives CASRGQGGGGYTF.

This rearrangement joins TRBV5-1 to TRBJ1-6, with 8 positions matching TRBD1. CDR1 and CDR2 (germline): SGHRS, YFSETQ. The J segment lost 10 bases and the V segment lost 0 bases, leaving 6 bases of the junction unmatched. The CDR3 runs to 15 residues. The CDR3, as DNA: TGCGCCAGCAGCTTGGGGGGACAGGTAAACTCACCCCTCCACTTT. The encoded protein is CASSLGGQVNSPLHF.

J is TRBJ2-7 and V is TRBV27; 7 positions agree with TRBD2. Germline V gene sequence: CDR1 MNHEY, CDR2 SMNVEV (reference sequence). This CDR3 has 15 amino acids. The ends lost 2 bases at V and 4 bases at J; junction bases unmatched: 8. CDR3 DNA sequence: TGTGCCAGCAGTTTACGGCAGGGACTACTTTACGAGCAGTACTTC. Amino acids: CASSLRQGLLYEQYF.

V and J are TRBV18 and TRBJ2-5; no clear D. V was cut by 2 bases and J by 9 bases, with 13 bases left in between. Per germline, CDR1 KGHSH and CDR2 LQKENI. The CDR3 is made up of 13 amino acids. CDR3: CASSPGSSGAQYF. The CDR3 nucleotides are TGTGCCAGCTCACCAGGTAGCTCGGGTGCCCAGTACTTC.

The V gene is TRBV7-2, the J gene TRBJ1-5; TRBD1 is a possible D gene (5 bases). The CDR3 runs 15 residues. V lost 3 bases and J 5 bases, leaving 14 bases between the germline ends. CDR1 and CDR2 (germline): SGHTA, FQGNSA. The CDR3 sequence: CASSLAGRGYQPQHF. CDR3 coding DNA: TGTGCCAGCAGCTTGGCCGGGAGGGGCTATCAGCCCCAGCATTTT.

This rearrangement joins TRBV7-9 to TRBJ1-4; 8 bases agree with TRBD1. Germline CDR1 SEHNR, CDR2 FQNEAQ (reference sequence). This CDR3 comprises 14 residues. V shed 1 base and J 5 bases; nucleotides not matched to a gene: 0. The DNA for the CDR3 is TGTGCCAGCAGCTTAGACAGGGGGAATGAAAAACTGTTTTTT. It translates to CASSLDRGNEKLFF. Drawing the rest from reference TRBV7-9 and TRBJ1-4, the complete variable domain is DTGVSQNPRHKITKRGQNVTFRCDPISEHNRLYWYRQTLGQGPEFLTYFQNEAQLEKSRLLSDRFSAERPKGSFSTLEIQRTEQGDSAMYLCASSLDRGNEKLFFGSGTQLSVL.

V gene TRBV2 combines with J gene TRBJ2-5; 14 bases align to TRBD2. The CDR3 contains 14 residues. CDR1 is SNHLY, CDR2 FYNNEI, per germline. The V and J ends lost 6 bases and 5 bases, in that order; junction bases with no gene match: 2. CDR3: CASSRTSGGETQYF. The DNA for the CDR3 is TGTGCCAGCAGCCGGACTAGCGGGGGGGAGACCCAGTACTTC.

This clone was seen a handful of times. J is TRBJ1-2 and V is TRBV7-8, with D perhaps matching TRBD1 (6 bases). This CDR3 is 15 amino acids long. Trimming took off 1 base at V and 0 bases at J, with 9 bases between the two ends. CDR1 and CDR2 (germline): SGHVS, FQNEAQ. The CDR3 region is CASSLGSGANYGYTF. In nucleotides, the CDR3 is TGTGCCAGCAGCTTAGGTTCAGGGGCTAACTATGGCTACACCTTC.

This clone was seen once. The rearrangement uses TRBV7-4 and TRBJ2-7; perhaps TRBD2 as D (6 bases). The CDR3 runs 14 residues. CDR1 and CDR2 from the germline V gene are SGHVT and SQSDAQ. Trimming pared 0 bases from V and 6 bases from J, leaving 12 bases between. This chain's CDR3 is CASSLAPRLGEQYF. The CDR3 coding sequence is TGTGCCAGCAGCTTAGCCCCACGACTAGGCGAGCAGTACTTC.

The chain couples TRBV2 to TRBJ1-2; D is ambiguous. The CDR3 totals 13 residues. Trimming took 7 bases from V and 8 from J, leaving 17 bases between them. CDR1 is SNHLY and CDR2 is FYNNEI in the germline V gene. This CDR3 is CASKIAALAGYTF. DNA for the CDR3: TGTGCCAGCAAGATTGCGGCACTGGCCGGCTACACCTTC.

The gene calls are TRBV2 and TRBJ1-1; 7 bases are a match to TRBD1. The CDR3 is 15 residues long. Looked up from germline, CDR1 is SNHLY and CDR2 is FYNNEI. V trimming: 6 bases; J trimming: 2 bases; junction bases outside the gene matches: 9. This CDR3 reads CASRDPGQPNTEAFF. The CDR3 DNA sequence: TGTGCCAGCAGGGATCCGGGACAGCCCAACACTGAAGCTTTCTTT.

The chain is built from TRBV10-2 and TRBJ2-6; tentative D call: TRBD2 (6 bases). The V and J ends lost 6 bases and 1 base respectively, with 7 bases between them. This CDR3 has 14 amino acids. Germline-derived CDR1 and CDR2 are WSHSY and SAAADI. CDR3 sequence (DNA): TGCGCCAGCAGCCTAGCGTCTGGGGCCAACGTCCTGACTTTC. Protein: CASSLASGANVLTF.

This clone appeared a single time. The genes are TRBV5-1 and TRBJ1-1, with D uncertain. The V end lost 0 bases, the J end lost 1 base, and 4 bases lay between the germline ends. CDR1 and CDR2 from the germline V gene are SGHRS and YFSETQ. The CDR3 spans 13 residues. The CDR3, as DNA: TGCGCCAGCAGCTTGGGGAGGAACACTGAAGCTTTCTTT. Translated, it gives CASSLGRNTEAFF.